This entry lists 30 T cell receptor beta chains sequenced from one sample in a study of CD8 T cells in Susac syndrome. Random hexamers served to reverse transcribe about 0.45 to 1 ug RNA. TCRdb reprocessed the immunoSEQ multiplex PCR reads via MiXCR and lists one record per CDR3 protein. This sample carries around 280,000 distinct CDR3 sequences, around 90% of them seen once, and the ten largest clones take 0.065%. Sequencing was performed on CD4+ T cells from PBMCs. These receptors were collected from a human donor with multiple sclerosis.

This chain joins TRBV9 and TRBJ2-5; no reliable D call. V was shortened by 3 bases and J by 3 bases, with 3 bases between the two germline ends. The V gene's germline CDR1 is SGDLS and CDR2 YYNGEE. This CDR3 has 11 amino acids. The CDR3 sequence: CASSAKETQYF. DNA for the CDR3: TGTGCCAGCAGCGCAAAAGAGACCCAGTACTTC.

The rearrangement links TRBV7-2 to TRBJ2-2, with D unresolved. The germline V and J ends were trimmed by 2 bases and 2 bases, with 6 bases remaining between them. The CDR3 has 14 residues. Germline assignment: CDR1 SGHTA and CDR2 FQGNSA. The chain's CDR3 is CASSLQHNTGELFF. The DNA of the CDR3 is TGTGCCAGCAGCTTACAACACAACACCGGGGAGCTGTTTTTT.

This clonotype was picked up one time. The J gene is TRBJ2-7, the V gene TRBV7-3; D unclear. The CDR3 covers 13 residues. Germline V gives CDR1 SGHTA, CDR2 FQGTGA. V lost 5 bases and J 3 bases, leaving 11 bases between the germline ends. The CDR3 loop is CASSPNGYYEQYF. The CDR3 DNA reads TGTGCCAGCAGCCCCAACGGATACTACGAGCAGTACTTC.

J is TRBJ2-3 and V is TRBV6-1, with 7 bases lining up with TRBD2. V lost 3 bases to trimming and J lost 5 bases; unmatched junction nucleotides: 5. The CDR3 extends over 14 amino acids. Germline V gene data show CDR1 as MNHNS and CDR2 as SASEGT. In DNA form, the CDR3 reads TGTGCCAGCAGTGACCCCGGACTAGTAGATACGCAGTATTTT. This translates into CASSDPGLVDTQYF.

J is TRBJ2-7 and V is TRBV3-1, with 8 bases that match TRBD1. This CDR3 has 16 residues. The V gene's germline CDR1 is LGHDT and CDR2 YNNKEL (reference sequence). J gave up 5 bases and V 0 bases, and 9 bases lay outside the gene matches. CDR3 region: CASSQEPGTGKNEQYF. The CDR3, as DNA: TGTGCCAGCAGCCAAGAACCCGGGACAGGAAAAAACGAGCAGTACTTC.

V and J are TRBV29-1 and TRBJ2-2, with D unclear. Germline-derived CDR1 and CDR2 are SQVTM and ANQGSEA. Trimming left V 4 bases short and J 3 bases short, with 12 bases between. The CDR3 is 14 amino acids. The CDR3 reads CSVVPLADTGELFF. Here the CDR3 DNA reads TGCAGCGTTGTCCCGTTGGCAGACACCGGGGAGCTGTTTTTT.

The rearrangement uses TRBV12-3 or TRBV12-4 and TRBJ2-1; 9 nucleotides line up with TRBD1. The CDR3 has 15 amino acids. The ends lost 6 bases at V and 7 bases at J; junction bases unmatched: 10. CDR3 in amino acids: CASSRGQGWANEQFF. The CDR3, as DNA: TGTGCCAGCAGCCGAGGACAGGGGTGGGCGAATGAGCAGTTCTTC.

The chain combines TRBV29-1 with TRBJ2-1, with TRBD2 as a possible D gene (6 bases). Per germline, CDR1 SQVTM and CDR2 ANQGSEA. The CDR3 sequence is 13 residues long. Trimming pared 7 bases from V and 8 bases from J, leaving 18 bases between. The CDR3: CSGGEQTTHEQFF. DNA of the CDR3: TGCAGCGGGGGGGAGCAGACTACGCATGAGCAGTTCTTC.

V and J are TRBV29-1 and TRBJ1-2; possibly TRBD1 for D (6 bases). With 3 bases removed from V and 3 bases from J, the gap between germline ends came to 17 bases. This CDR3 is 15 amino acids long. Germline lookup yields CDR1 SQVTM and CDR2 ANQGSEA. The CDR3 sequence is CSVDEQQGFDYGYTF. In DNA, the CDR3 is TGCAGCGTTGACGAACAACAGGGATTTGACTATGGCTACACCTTC.

The chain joins TRBV27 to TRBJ2-5, with D unclear. Trimming pared 0 bases from V and 4 bases from J, leaving 12 bases between. The length of the CDR3 is 15 residues. Germline values: CDR1 MNHEY, CDR2 SMNVEV (reference sequence). The CDR3 DNA reads as TGTGCCAGCAGTTTATCGATAACCGCGAGAGAGACCCAGTACTTC. Its protein is CASSLSITARETQYF.

CDR3 amino acids: CASSPGHHYEQYF. The CDR3 nucleotides read TGTGCCAGCAGTCCGGGACATCACTACGAGCAGTACTTC. The gene calls are TRBV12-3 or TRBV12-4 and TRBJ2-7, with TRBD1 as a possible D gene (6 bases). The CDR3 length is 13 residues. V lost 5 bases and J 3 bases, leaving 11 bases between the germline ends.

The V gene is TRBV12-5, the J gene TRBJ2-4; 8 nucleotides line up with TRBD1. The germline V gene has CDR1 LGHNT and CDR2 FRNRAP. The length of the CDR3 is 13 residues. Trimming removed 6 bases from V and 9 bases from J; junction bases left unmatched: 7. CDR3 sequence: CASGLGQGGIQYF. The CDR3 DNA sequence: TGTGCTAGTGGCCTAGGACAGGGAGGCATTCAGTACTTC.

The V and J genes are TRBV2 and TRBJ1-5; the D is unclear. This CDR3 is built from 13 residues. V was clipped by 7 bases and J by 4 bases, with 11 bases between them. Germline loops: CDR1 SNHLY, CDR2 FYNNEI. The DNA for the CDR3 is TGTGCCAGCATGGTAGGGCAGAATCAGCCCCAGCATTTT. It translates to CASMVGQNQPQHF.

CDR3 DNA: TGTGCCAGCAGCTTTTATGAGGGGGGGCCGGTCAATGAGCAGTTCTTC. Protein: CASSFYEGGPVNEQFF. The rearrangement joins TRBV5-6 to TRBJ2-1; D perhaps matches TRBD2 (7 bases). Trimming stripped 2 bases from V and 6 bases from J, with 18 bases between. The CDR3 length is 16 residues. CDR1 and CDR2 (germline): SGHDT, YYEEEE.

This chain joins TRBV3-1 and TRBJ2-2; D is unresolved. This CDR3 has 13 residues. Trimming left V 1 base short and J 4 bases short, with 4 bases between. Germline V gives CDR1 LGHDT, CDR2 YNNKEL (reference sequence). The chain's CDR3 is CASSQGTTGELFF. CDR3 DNA sequence: TGTGCCAGCAGCCAAGGCACCACCGGGGAGCTGTTTTTT. Drawing the rest from reference TRBV3-1 and TRBJ2-2, the complete variable domain is DTAVSQTPKYLVTQMGNDKSIKCEQNLGHDTMYWYKQDSKKFLKIMFSYNNKELIINETVPNRFSPKSPDKAHLNLHINSLELGDSAVYFCASSQGTTGELFFGEGSRLTVL.

The CDR3 loop is CASSLDRSNSPLHF. DNA of the CDR3: TGTGCCAGCAGCTTGGACAGAAGCAATTCACCCCTCCACTTT. The V call is TRBV7-6, the J call TRBJ1-6; perhaps TRBD1 as D (6 bases). Germline V lookup: CDR1 SGHVS, CDR2 FNYEAQ. The CDR3 covers 14 residues. Trimming took 3 bases from V and 7 from J, leaving 10 bases between them.

This sequence joins TRBV5-1 and TRBJ1-2; 8 bases match TRBD1. The CDR3 spans 18 residues. Germline V lookup: CDR1 SGHRS, CDR2 YFSETQ. V gave up 3 bases and J gave up 2 bases; unmatched junction bases: 15. CDR3 loop: CASSSPPGQDRVNYGYTF. CDR3 in DNA: TGCGCCAGCAGCTCCCCGCCGGGACAGGATCGAGTGAACTATGGCTACACCTTC.

The rearrangement uses TRBV5-1 and TRBJ1-1; 9 nucleotides line up with TRBD1. Germline V gene sequence: CDR1 SGHRS, CDR2 YFSETQ. This CDR3 region has 16 residues. With V trimmed by 3 bases and J by 3 bases, 9 bases remained unmatched. The CDR3 spells CASSSRGDRVDTEAFF. The CDR3 DNA reads TGCGCCAGCAGCTCCAGAGGGGACAGGGTCGACACTGAAGCTTTCTTT.

The rearrangement joins TRBV3-1 to TRBJ2-5; D may correspond to TRBD1 or TRBD2 (5 bases each). From germline, CDR1 is LGHDT and CDR2 YNNKEL (reference sequence). The CDR3 covers 17 residues. Trimming pared 2 bases from V and 0 bases from J, leaving 16 bases between. CDR3 amino acids: CASSQSRDHLYQETQYF. CDR3 coding DNA: TGTGCCAGCAGCCAATCCCGGGACCACCTGTACCAAGAGACCCAGTACTTC.

This clonotype was detected only once. The CDR3 bases are TGTGCCAGCAGTGCACAGGGAAGGAACACTGAAGCTTTCTTT. Its protein is CASSAQGRNTEAFF. The chain employs TRBV2 and TRBJ1-1; the D gene is possibly TRBD1 (6 bases). The CDR3 contains 14 residues. The V end was cut by 4 bases, the J end by 1 base, with 10 bases between. Germline loops: CDR1 SNHLY, CDR2 FYNNEI.

The CDR3 is CASSFGTSGTAAKNIQYF. CDR3 bases: TGTGCCAGCAGCTTCGGGACTAGCGGGACCGCGGCCAAAAACATTCAGTACTTC. The J gene is TRBJ2-4, the V gene TRBV7-9, with 13 bases identical to TRBD2. J lost 1 base, V lost 3 bases, and 6 bases had no gene match. Germline V gene data show CDR1 as SEHNR and CDR2 as FQNEAQ (reference sequence). This CDR3 is 18 amino acids long.

This clonotype has more than one count but fewer than ten. V is TRBV4-2 and J is TRBJ2-7; 9 positions match TRBD2. This CDR3 has 15 amino acids. J was trimmed by 5 bases and V by 6 bases; bases with no gene match: 11. Per the germline V gene, CDR1 is LGHNA and CDR2 is YNFKEQ. The CDR3 sequence is CASSRPSGVADEQYF. In DNA, the CDR3 is TGTGCCAGCAGTAGACCTAGCGGGGTTGCGGACGAGCAGTACTTC.

The CDR3 here is CASSFVDSRNTEAFF. The CDR3 nucleotides are TGTGCCAGCAGCTTCGTGGACAGCAGGAACACTGAAGCTTTCTTT. The chain combines TRBV7-2 with TRBJ1-1, with D maybe TRBD1 (6 bases). The CDR3 totals 15 residues. The V gene's germline CDR1 is SGHTA and CDR2 FQGNSA. Trimming removed 3 bases from V and 1 base from J, with 12 bases in between.

V is TRBV6-6 and J is TRBJ2-6, with 8 bases matching TRBD2. This CDR3 has 16 amino acids. Germline loops: CDR1 MNHNY, CDR2 SVGAGI (reference sequence). V was pared by 6 bases and J by 5 bases, with 9 bases of the junction left unmatched. The CDR3 coding sequence is TGTGCCAGCAGCGGACTGCGGGGGGCCAGGGCCAACGTCCTGACTTTC. Its translation is CASSGLRGARANVLTF.

This clonotype is a singleton in its sample. V is TRBV4-1 and J is TRBJ2-5; 11 bases are a match to TRBD2. Losses at the gene ends were 3 bases for V and 5 bases for J; bases not matched to a gene: 8. This CDR3 spans 16 amino acids. The germline V gene has CDR1 MGHRA and CDR2 YSYEKL. The CDR3 is CASSQPGTSGWETQYF. In nucleotides, the CDR3 is TGCGCCAGCAGCCAGCCCGGGACTAGCGGATGGGAGACCCAGTACTTC.

The J gene is TRBJ2-1, the V gene TRBV7-3; 16 bases are shared with TRBD2. V gave up 5 bases and J gave up 8 bases; unmatched junction bases: 6. The germline gives CDR1 SGHTA, CDR2 FQGTGA. This CDR3 is built from 16 residues. The CDR3 loop reads CASSPGLAGGVDEQFF. DNA of the CDR3: TGTGCCAGCAGCCCGGGACTAGCGGGAGGGGTGGATGAGCAGTTCTTC.

The chain recombines TRBV6-5 with TRBJ1-2, with TRBD1 identical over 7 bases. There are 15 residues in the CDR3. The V and J ends lost 2 bases and 3 bases, in that order; junction bases with no gene match: 6. Germline V gene lookup returns CDR1 MNHEY and CDR2 SVGAGI. CDR3 sequence: CASSYVRDSDYGYTF. The DNA for the CDR3 is TGTGCCAGCAGTTACGTCCGGGACAGCGACTATGGCTACACCTTC.

The rearrangement links TRBV20-1 to TRBJ2-7; the match to TRBD2 covers 9 bases. J was trimmed by 5 bases and V by 0 bases; bases with no gene match: 5. The CDR3 runs to 14 residues. The germline CDR1 and CDR2 sequences are DFQATT and SNEGSKA (reference sequence). In DNA, the CDR3 is TGCAGTGCTAGAGATGTCGGACTAGCGAACGAGCAGTACTTC. It translates to CSARDVGLANEQYF.

The chain carries TRBV19 and TRBJ1-5, with D perhaps TRBD1 (6 bases). Deletions cut 9 bases from V and 2 bases from J, with 11 bases between. Germline V gene data show CDR1 as LNHDA and CDR2 as SQIVND (reference sequence). The CDR3 covers 13 residues. This chain's CDR3 is CASQPGGNQPQHF. CDR3 nucleotide sequence: TGTGCCAGCCAACCAGGGGGCAATCAGCCCCAGCATTTT.

The chain joins TRBV3-1 to TRBJ2-7; TRBD2 might be the D (6 bases). V was clipped by 3 bases and J by 10 bases, with 13 bases between them. Germline V gives CDR1 LGHDT, CDR2 YNNKEL (reference sequence). The CDR3 length is 12 residues. The CDR3 sequence: CASSQDRDFQYF. The CDR3, as DNA: TGTGCCAGCAGCCAGGACCGGGACTTCCAGTACTTC.